This T cell receptor (beta chain) was sequenced in a study of PD-L1 blockade in urothelial cancer. In each PCR, synthetic TCR analog templates were spiked in. The repertoire was sequenced with immunoSEQ multiplex PCR; TCRdb's copy has only in-frame clones and lacks some. This table has about 50,000 clones, roughly 80% appearing once. The germline gives CDR1 WNHNN, CDR2 SYGVQD (reference sequence). J was trimmed by 4 bases and V by 2 bases; bases with no gene match: 0. The CDR3 extends over 14 amino acids. The time point denotes: peripheral blood 6 weeks after treatment start. The sequences come from PBMCs, collected around atezolizumab (anti-PD-L1) treatment. This chain uses TRBV10-1 with TRBJ2-7, with 12 bases identical to TRBD2. This sequence was found in a man aged 70-80 years with urothelial cancer. CDR3 residues: CASSEGLAGYEQYF. As DNA, the CDR3 is TGCGCCAGCAGTGAGGGACTAGCGGGATACGAGCAGTACTTC.